This entry lists 30 T cell receptor beta chains sequenced from one sample in a study of radiation and T cells in renal cell carcinoma. Time point reported: blood 4 weeks post-SBRT, at nephrectomy. Treatment specified: 15 Gy SBRT to primary tumor, nephrectomy 4 weeks later. Method: immunoSEQ multiplex PCR; TCRdb's copy keeps in-frame clones and lacks some. The sample gives about 77,000 clones, approximately 87% of which show up once; more than 2% is in the top ten. Sequencing was performed on blood, taken from a patient whose treatment included radiotherapy and nephrectomy. These receptors were taken from a woman aged 55-69 years with renal cell carcinoma.

V and J are TRBV28 and TRBJ2-3; 14 bases agree with TRBD2. The germline gives CDR1 MDHEN, CDR2 SYDVKM. Unmatched junction bases numbered 10, after V lost 4 bases and J lost 7 bases. The CDR3 loop spans 17 amino acids. In nucleotides, the CDR3 is TGTGCCAGCAGTTCCTCGAGGACTAGCGGGGGGCCTTATACGCAGTATTTT. As protein: CASSSSRTSGGPYTQYF.

The genes are TRBV19 and TRBJ1-1; D is ambiguous. CDR3 size: 15 residues. Per germline, CDR1 LNHDA and CDR2 SQIVND (reference sequence). The germline V and J ends were trimmed by 1 base and 3 bases, with 12 bases remaining between them. DNA of the CDR3: TGTGCCAGTAGTATAGCTCGGTTACGGGACACTGAAGCTTTCTTT. Translation: CASSIARLRDTEAFF.

There are a few counts of this clone. The chain couples TRBV7-9 to TRBJ1-2; TRBD1 matches 10 bases. Germline V gene lookup returns CDR1 SEHNR and CDR2 FQNEAQ (reference sequence). This CDR3 comprises 17 residues. V gave up 5 bases and J gave up 2 bases; unmatched junction bases: 11. DNA of the CDR3: TGTGCCAGCAGCGAGGAAAGACAGGGGGCATCGAACTATGGCTACACCTTC. Protein sequence: CASSEERQGASNYGYTF.

With regard to this clone: Additional DNA sequences in this sample encode the identical CDR3. The chain carries TRBV5-1 and TRBJ2-5; no clear D gene. CDR3 length: 14 residues. Between the trimmed V and J ends, which lost 0 bases and 1 base, there was a span of 7 bases. Germline loops: CDR1 SGHRS, CDR2 YFSETQ. CDR3 nucleotide sequence: TGCGCCAGCAGCTTGGCCGGACCCCAAGAGACCCAGTACTTC. Protein: CASSLAGPQETQYF.

The chain joins TRBV19 to TRBJ2-7; TRBD1 matches 7 bases. The CDR3 sequence is 13 residues long. V lost 1 base, J lost 3 bases, and 0 bases stayed unmatched. CDR1 and CDR2 (germline): LNHDA, SQIVND (reference sequence). CDR3 in DNA: TGTGCCAGTAGTATAGGACAGGGCTACGAGCAGTACTTC. It codes for CASSIGQGYEQYF.

For the CDR3, the DNA is TGTGCCAGTAGTATGATGTATGGGAGGGGATCCTACGAGCAGTACTTC. This translates into CASSMMYGRGSYEQYF. The chain links TRBV19 to TRBJ2-7; 7 bases map to TRBD2. The CDR3 consists of 16 residues. Germline V CDR1 and CDR2: LNHDA, SQIVND (reference sequence). The V gene end was trimmed by 3 bases and the J gene end by 1 base; junction bases not matched to a gene: 9.

The chain recombines TRBV2 with TRBJ1-4; weak D call: TRBD1 (5 bases). Germline V gives CDR1 SNHLY, CDR2 FYNNEI. The CDR3 has 15 residues. V was cut by 0 bases and J by 10 bases, with 15 bases left in between. CDR3 sequence: CASSEAGRDWGKLFF. DNA of the CDR3: TGTGCCAGCAGTGAAGCGGGCAGGGACTGGGGAAAACTGTTTTTT.

The chain recombines TRBV30 with TRBJ2-3, with D unclear. V was cut by 4 bases and J by 2 bases, with 10 bases left in between. This CDR3 region has 13 residues. The germline V gene has CDR1 GTSNPN and CDR2 SVGIG (reference sequence). CDR3 sequence reads: CAWTPPITDTQYF. The CDR3 coding sequence is TGTGCCTGGACCCCCCCGATCACAGATACGCAGTATTTT.

The CDR3 spells CASSLVSGEVYEQYF. The CDR3 DNA follows: TGTGCCAGCAGCTTAGTGTCGGGGGAGGTATACGAGCAGTACTTC. The genes are TRBV7-2 and TRBJ2-7, with D possibly being TRBD2 (6 bases). The CDR3 has 15 amino acids. V lost 1 base to trimming and J lost 4 bases, with 14 bases between them. Germline loops: CDR1 SGHTA, CDR2 FQGNSA. Filled out from reference TRBV7-2 and TRBJ2-7, the complete variable domain reads GAGVSQSPSNKVTEKGKDVELRCDPISGHTALYWYRQSLGQGLEFLIYFQGNSAPDKSGLPSDRFSAERTGGSVSTLTIQRTQQEDSAVYLCASSLVSGEVYEQYFGPGTRLTVT.

V is TRBV10-3 and J is TRBJ2-7; D remains unclear. Trimming cost V 0 bases and J 2 bases, with 8 bases left between them. This CDR3 spans 14 amino acids. Germline V gene lookup returns CDR1 ENHRY and CDR2 SYGVKD. In nucleotides, the CDR3 is TGTGCCATCAGTGAGTCGTTACAGACCTACGAGCAGTACTTC. Its protein product is CAISESLQTYEQYF.

CDR3 DNA: TGTGCCAGCAGTGAAGCAGGGGTACTCAACTATGGCTACACCTTC. As protein: CASSEAGVLNYGYTF. The chain couples TRBV6-1 to TRBJ1-2; tentative D call: TRBD1 (5 bases). Germline-derived CDR1 and CDR2 are MNHNS and SASEGT. CDR3 length equals 15 residues. The V and J ends lost 0 bases and 2 bases respectively, with 10 bases between them.

The rearrangement links TRBV7-6 to TRBJ2-1; D remains ambiguous. The V end was cut by 0 bases, the J end by 0 bases, with 6 bases between. Germline assignment: CDR1 SGHVS and CDR2 FNYEAQ. The CDR3 totals 15 residues. The CDR3 sequence: CASSLAPSSYNEQFF. The DNA of the CDR3 is TGTGCCAGCAGCTTAGCACCGAGCTCCTACAATGAGCAGTTCTTC.

A single count supports this clone. The chain is built from TRBV9 and TRBJ2-1, with 16 nucleotides matching TRBD2. The ends lost 2 bases at V and 10 bases at J; junction bases unmatched: 3. CDR3 length equals 15 residues. Germline lookup yields CDR1 SGDLS and CDR2 YYNGEE. The CDR3 DNA follows: TGTGCCAGCAGCGTGGGACTAGCGGGAGGGGAGGAGCAGTTCTTC. It encodes CASSVGLAGGEEQFF.

This chain uses TRBV10-2 with TRBJ1-5; weak D call: TRBD1 (5 bases). V lost 3 bases and J 4 bases, leaving 10 bases between the germline ends. The CDR3 has 14 residues. Per the germline V gene, CDR1 is WSHSY and CDR2 is SAAADI. The CDR3 DNA follows: TGCGCCAGCAGTGAATCAGGGAGAAATCAGCCCCAGCATTTT. It encodes CASSESGRNQPQHF.

V is TRBV6-6 and J is TRBJ2-2, with D possibly matching TRBD2 (6 bases). Germline V CDR1 and CDR2: MNHNY, SVGAGI (reference sequence). The CDR3 consists of 13 residues. The V gene lost 8 bases and the J gene lost 6 bases, with 13 bases spanning the gap. Written as DNA, the CDR3 is TGTGCCAGCTATAGAAGGAGGGCCGGGGAGCTGTTTTTT. Its protein product is CASYRRRAGELFF.

The V and J genes are TRBV6-5 and TRBJ2-7; 9 bases are a match to TRBD1. With V trimmed by 0 bases and J by 4 bases, 4 bases remained unmatched. CDR3 size: 15 residues. Germline assignment: CDR1 MNHEY and CDR2 SVGAGI. Here the CDR3 DNA reads TGTGCCAGCAGTTACTCGAAGGGACAGGGTTACGAGCAGTACTTC. Translation gives CASSYSKGQGYEQYF.

The genes are TRBV9 and TRBJ2-5, with 7 bases fitting TRBD2. Germline trimming cut 4 bases from V and 2 bases from J; bases unmatched to any gene: 8. CDR1 SGDLS and CDR2 YYNGEE come from the germline V gene. This CDR3 has 15 residues. In DNA, the CDR3 is TGTGCCAGCAGCCCCCCAACTAGCGTACAAGAGACCCAGTACTTC. Amino acids: CASSPPTSVQETQYF.

The chain carries TRBV7-2 and TRBJ1-4, with D hard to call. The CDR3 extends over 15 amino acids. V dropped 0 bases and J dropped 7 bases, with 12 bases sitting between them. CDR1 is SGHTA, CDR2 FQGNSA, per germline. CDR3 bases: TGTGCCAGCAGCTTAGCCGATGCCACAAGTGAAAAACTGTTTTTT. It specifies CASSLADATSEKLFF.

The rearrangement links TRBV27 to TRBJ2-3; D remains ambiguous. This CDR3 spans 13 amino acids. Trimming stripped 8 bases from V and 5 bases from J, with 14 bases between. In germline, CDR1 is MNHEY, CDR2 SMNVEV (reference sequence). CDR3 protein: CASGLGSGDTQYF. CDR3 DNA sequence: TGTGCCAGCGGTCTGGGGTCCGGAGATACGCAGTATTTT.

The chain joins TRBV7-3 to TRBJ2-1, with D hard to call. This CDR3 has 14 residues. Germline V gene lookup returns CDR1 SGHTA and CDR2 FQGTGA. V lost 0 bases and J 5 bases, leaving 8 bases between the germline ends. This CDR3 is CASSLTRGNNEQFF. The CDR3 DNA follows: TGTGCCAGCAGCTTAACTAGAGGAAACAATGAGCAGTTCTTC.

This clone was observed a few times. V and J are TRBV28 and TRBJ1-1, with unresolved D. Trimming pared 8 bases from V and 0 bases from J, leaving 22 bases between. CDR1 is MDHEN, CDR2 SYDVKM, per germline. CDR3 size: 17 residues. CDR3 sequence reads: CASCDPPELLLNTEAFF. The CDR3 DNA follows: TGTGCCAGCTGCGACCCACCGGAACTACTATTGAACACTGAAGCTTTCTTT.

This clone has just one count. V and J are TRBV19 and TRBJ1-3; D not certain. CDR3 length: 18 amino acids. Trimming took 1 base from V and 0 from J, leaving 16 bases between them. CDR1 is LNHDA, CDR2 SQIVND, per germline (reference sequence). The chain's CDR3 is CASSIGEVGPSSGNTIYF. In nucleotides, the CDR3 is TGTGCCAGTAGTATAGGAGAAGTCGGGCCTAGCTCTGGAAACACCATATATTTT.

This rearrangement joins TRBV27 to TRBJ2-1; D is unclear. V was shortened by 0 bases and J by 7 bases, with 4 bases between the two germline ends. CDR3 length equals 12 residues. Per germline, CDR1 MNHEY and CDR2 SMNVEV (reference sequence). The CDR3 DNA reads TGTGCCAGCAGTTTATCCTTGAATGAGCAGTTCTTC. Amino acids: CASSLSLNEQFF.

This chain joins TRBV25-1 and TRBJ2-7; D ambiguous. In germline, CDR1 is MGHDK, CDR2 SYGVNS. The CDR3 extends over 13 amino acids. V lost 5 bases, J lost 2 bases, and 10 bases lay in between. CDR3 DNA: TGTGCCAGCAGTCCCGATACGGCCTACGAGCAGTACTTC. It yields the protein CASSPDTAYEQYF.

The V call is TRBV7-2, the J call TRBJ1-4; 10 bases match TRBD1. From germline, CDR1 is SGHTA and CDR2 FQGNSA. J lost 4 bases, V lost 4 bases, and 3 bases had no gene match. The CDR3 runs 15 residues. CDR3 bases: TGTGCCAGCAGCTATGGACAGGGGGGTAATGAAAAACTGTTTTTT. This encodes CASSYGQGGNEKLFF.

To note about this clone: The sample contains more than one DNA sequence encoding this CDR3. The V call is TRBV6-1, the J call TRBJ2-5; D gene uncertain. The germline V gene encodes CDR1 MNHNS and CDR2 SASEGT. The CDR3 is 14 amino acids. Trimming shortened V by 1 base and J by 4 bases, and 10 bases separated the two germline ends. CDR3 sequence reads: CASSEGWGTETQYF. In DNA, the CDR3 is TGTGCCAGCAGTGAAGGATGGGGTACAGAGACCCAGTACTTC.

This clone has a handful of counts. This rearrangement joins TRBV14 to TRBJ2-1, with D possibly being TRBD1 (6 bases). Per the germline V gene, CDR1 is SGHDN and CDR2 is FVKESK. This CDR3 is 16 amino acids long. The V end lost 1 base, the J end lost 4 bases, and 14 bases lay between the germline ends. CDR3 in DNA: TGTGCCAGCAGCCAAGCCTTCGGACAGCCATACAATGAGCAGTTCTTC. This sequence encodes CASSQAFGQPYNEQFF.

The J gene is TRBJ2-3, the V gene TRBV19; 15 bases agree with TRBD2. Germline CDR1 LNHDA, CDR2 SQIVND (reference sequence). The CDR3 totals 18 residues. The junction had 9 bases not matched to a gene; V was cut back by 5 bases and J by 3 bases. CDR3 DNA: TGTGCCAGTAGTCCCCACGGACTAGCGGGAGGGAAGACAGATACGCAGTATTTT. Translating it yields CASSPHGLAGGKTDTQYF.

The chain couples TRBV13 to TRBJ2-1, with 16 bases matching TRBD2. V was pared by 5 bases and J by 14 bases, with 12 bases of the junction left unmatched. The CDR3 has 16 residues. Germline V gene sequence: CDR1 PRHDT, CDR2 FYEKMQ (reference sequence). The CDR3 here is CASSTTGLAGGQGEFF. CDR3 bases: TGTGCCAGCAGCACAACGGGACTAGCGGGGGGGCAGGGTGAGTTCTTC. Together with reference TRBV13 and TRBJ2-1, the CDR3 gives the full variable domain: AAGVIQSPRHLIKEKRETATLKCYPIPRHDTVYWYQQGPGQDPQFLISFYEKMQSDKGSIPDRFSAQQFSDYHSELNMSSLELGDSALYFCASSTTGLAGGQGEFFGPGTRLTVL.

The V call is TRBV4-3, the J call TRBJ1-2, with 8 bases fitting TRBD1. Germline V gene data show CDR1 as LGHNA and CDR2 as YSLEER. The CDR3 runs to 16 residues. Unmatched junction bases numbered 6, after V lost 0 bases and J lost 3 bases. CDR3 residues: CASSQDWQGADYGYTF. CDR3 DNA: TGCGCCAGCAGCCAAGATTGGCAGGGGGCAGACTATGGCTACACCTTC.